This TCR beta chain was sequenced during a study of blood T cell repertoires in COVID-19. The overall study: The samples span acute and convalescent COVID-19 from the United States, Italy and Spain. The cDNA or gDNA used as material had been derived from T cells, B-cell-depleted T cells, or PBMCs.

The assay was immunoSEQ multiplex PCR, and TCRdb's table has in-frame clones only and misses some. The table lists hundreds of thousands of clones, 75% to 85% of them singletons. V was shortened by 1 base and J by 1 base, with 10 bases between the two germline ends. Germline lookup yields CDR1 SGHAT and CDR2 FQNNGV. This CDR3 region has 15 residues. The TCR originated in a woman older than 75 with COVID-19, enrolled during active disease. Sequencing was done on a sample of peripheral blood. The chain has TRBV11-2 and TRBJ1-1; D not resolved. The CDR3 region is CASSLVGLQNTEAFF. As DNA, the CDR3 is TGTGCCAGCAGCTTAGTTGGTTTACAGAACACTGAAGCTTTCTTT.